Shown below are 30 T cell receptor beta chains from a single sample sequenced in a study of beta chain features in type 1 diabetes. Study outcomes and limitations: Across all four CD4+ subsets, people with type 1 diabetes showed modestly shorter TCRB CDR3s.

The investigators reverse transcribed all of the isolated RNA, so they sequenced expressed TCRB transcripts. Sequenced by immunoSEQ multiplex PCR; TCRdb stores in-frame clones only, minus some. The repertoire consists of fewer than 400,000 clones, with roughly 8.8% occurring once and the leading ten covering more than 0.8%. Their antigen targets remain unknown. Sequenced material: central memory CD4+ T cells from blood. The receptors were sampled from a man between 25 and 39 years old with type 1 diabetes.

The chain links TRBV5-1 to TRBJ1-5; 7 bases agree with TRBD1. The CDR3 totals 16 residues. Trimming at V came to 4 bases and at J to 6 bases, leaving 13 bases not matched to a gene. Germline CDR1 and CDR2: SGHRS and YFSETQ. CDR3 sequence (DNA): TGCGCCAGCAGCGCAACAGGGGAAGGAGGGAGTCAGCCCCAGCATTTT. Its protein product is CASSATGEGGSQPQHF.

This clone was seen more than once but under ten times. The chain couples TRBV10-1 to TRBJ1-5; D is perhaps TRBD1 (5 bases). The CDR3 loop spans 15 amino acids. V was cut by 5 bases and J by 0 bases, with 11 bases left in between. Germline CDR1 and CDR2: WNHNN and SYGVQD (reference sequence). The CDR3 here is CASSIRECSNQPQHF. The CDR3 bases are TGCGCCAGCAGTATCAGGGAGTGTAGCAATCAGCCCCAGCATTTT.

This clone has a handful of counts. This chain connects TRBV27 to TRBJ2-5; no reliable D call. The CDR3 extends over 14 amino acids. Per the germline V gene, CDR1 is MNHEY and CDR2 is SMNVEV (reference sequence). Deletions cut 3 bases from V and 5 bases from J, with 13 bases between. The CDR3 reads CASSFVLSLETQYF. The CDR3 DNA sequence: TGTGCCAGCAGTTTCGTACTAAGTTTGGAGACCCAGTACTTC.

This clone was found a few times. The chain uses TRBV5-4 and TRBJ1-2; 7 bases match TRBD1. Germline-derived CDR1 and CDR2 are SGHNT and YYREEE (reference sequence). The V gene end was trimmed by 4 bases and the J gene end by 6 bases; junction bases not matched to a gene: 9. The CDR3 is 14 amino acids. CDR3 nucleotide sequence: TGTGCCAGCAGCCCAGACAGGGTTGGTGATGGCTACACCTTC. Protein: CASSPDRVGDGYTF.

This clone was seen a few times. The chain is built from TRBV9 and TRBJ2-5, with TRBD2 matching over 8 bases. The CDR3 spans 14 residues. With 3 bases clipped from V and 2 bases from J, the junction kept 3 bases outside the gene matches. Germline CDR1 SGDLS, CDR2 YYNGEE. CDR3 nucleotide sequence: TGTGCCAGCAGCGACCGCGGGGGGCAAGAGACCCAGTACTTC. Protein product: CASSDRGGQETQYF.

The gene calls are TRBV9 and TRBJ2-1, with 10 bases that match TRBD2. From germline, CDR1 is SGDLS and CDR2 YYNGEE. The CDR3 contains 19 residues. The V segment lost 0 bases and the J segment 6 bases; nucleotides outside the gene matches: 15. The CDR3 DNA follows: TGTGCCAGCAGCGTAGAGGGACGCGGGAGCGGGGGGGTCGGCAATGAGCAGTTCTTC. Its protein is CASSVEGRGSGGVGNEQFF.

The DNA of the CDR3 is TGCGCCAGCAGTGTTTTGGACAAGAGGAACACTGAAGCTTTCTTT. Translation gives CASSVLDKRNTEAFF. The chain carries TRBV10-1 and TRBJ1-1; possible D gene TRBD1, 5 bases. The germline V gene encodes CDR1 WNHNN and CDR2 SYGVQD (reference sequence). V was trimmed by 4 bases and J by 1 base, leaving 13 bases between them. The CDR3 is 15 residues long.

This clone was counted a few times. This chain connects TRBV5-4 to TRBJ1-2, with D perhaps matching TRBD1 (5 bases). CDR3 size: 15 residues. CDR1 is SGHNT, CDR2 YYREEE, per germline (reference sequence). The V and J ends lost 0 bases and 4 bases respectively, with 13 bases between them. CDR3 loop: CASSLAQGSFYGYTF. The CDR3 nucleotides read TGTGCCAGCAGCTTGGCCCAGGGATCTTTCTATGGCTACACCTTC.

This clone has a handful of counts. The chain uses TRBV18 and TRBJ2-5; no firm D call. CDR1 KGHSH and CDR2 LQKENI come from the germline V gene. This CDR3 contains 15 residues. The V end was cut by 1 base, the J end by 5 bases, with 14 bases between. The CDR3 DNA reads TGTGCCAGCTCACCACGTCGAGGCCTAGGGGAGACCCAGTACTTC. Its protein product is CASSPRRGLGETQYF. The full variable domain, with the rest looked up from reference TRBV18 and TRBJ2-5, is NAGVMQNPRHLVRRRGQEARLRCSPMKGHSHVYWYRQLPEEGLKFMVYLQKENIIDESGMPKERFSAEFPKEGPSILRIQQVVRGDSAAYFCASSPRRGLGETQYFGPGTRLLVL.

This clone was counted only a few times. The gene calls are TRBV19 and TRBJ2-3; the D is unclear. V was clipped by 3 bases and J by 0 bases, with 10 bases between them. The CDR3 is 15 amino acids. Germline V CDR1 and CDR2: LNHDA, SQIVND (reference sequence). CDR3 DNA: TGTGCCAGTAGTATGGTCCGGGTGAGCACAGATACGCAGTATTTT. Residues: CASSMVRVSTDTQYF.

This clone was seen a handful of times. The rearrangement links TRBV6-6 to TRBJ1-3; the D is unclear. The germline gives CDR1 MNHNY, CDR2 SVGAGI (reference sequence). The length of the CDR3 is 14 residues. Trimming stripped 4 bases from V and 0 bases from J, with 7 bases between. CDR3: CASSSLSSGNTIYF. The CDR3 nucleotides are TGTGCCAGCAGTTCGCTATCCTCTGGAAACACCATATATTTT.

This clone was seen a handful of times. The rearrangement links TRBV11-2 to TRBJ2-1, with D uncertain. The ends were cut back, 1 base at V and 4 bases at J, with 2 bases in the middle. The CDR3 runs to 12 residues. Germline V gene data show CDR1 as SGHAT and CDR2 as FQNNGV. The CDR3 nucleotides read TGTGCCAGCAGCTTAGTATACAATGAGCAGTTCTTC. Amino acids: CASSLVYNEQFF. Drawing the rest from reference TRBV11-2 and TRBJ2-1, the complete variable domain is EAGVAQSPRYKIIEKRQSVAFWCNPISGHATLYWYQQILGQGPKLLIQFQNNGVVDDSQLPKDRFSAERLKGVDSTLKIQPAKLEDSAVYLCASSLVYNEQFFGPGTRLTVL.

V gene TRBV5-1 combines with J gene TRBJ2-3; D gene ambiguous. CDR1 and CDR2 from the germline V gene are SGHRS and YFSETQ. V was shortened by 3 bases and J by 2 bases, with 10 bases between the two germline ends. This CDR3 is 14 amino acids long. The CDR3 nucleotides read TGCGCCAGCAGCTATAAGGATCTCACAGATACGCAGTATTTT. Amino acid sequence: CASSYKDLTDTQYF.

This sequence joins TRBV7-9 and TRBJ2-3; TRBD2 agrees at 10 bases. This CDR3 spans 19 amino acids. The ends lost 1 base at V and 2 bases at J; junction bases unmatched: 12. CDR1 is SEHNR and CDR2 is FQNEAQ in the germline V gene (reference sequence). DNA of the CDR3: TGTGCCAGCAGCTTAGGGGCTAGCGGGGGCAGAGGCAACACAGATACGCAGTATTTT. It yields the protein CASSLGASGGRGNTDTQYF.

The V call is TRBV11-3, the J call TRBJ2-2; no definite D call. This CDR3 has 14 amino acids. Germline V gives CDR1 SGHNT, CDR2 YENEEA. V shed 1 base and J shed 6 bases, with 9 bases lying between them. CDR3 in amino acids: CASSLGPAAGELFF. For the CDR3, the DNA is TGTGCCAGCAGCTTAGGCCCGGCGGCCGGGGAGCTGTTTTTT.

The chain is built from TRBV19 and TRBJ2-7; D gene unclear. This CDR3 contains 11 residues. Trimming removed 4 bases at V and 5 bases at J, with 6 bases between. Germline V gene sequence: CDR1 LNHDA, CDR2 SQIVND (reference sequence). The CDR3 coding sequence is TGTGCCAGTAGTAAACGGGACGAGCAGTACTTC. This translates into CASSKRDEQYF.

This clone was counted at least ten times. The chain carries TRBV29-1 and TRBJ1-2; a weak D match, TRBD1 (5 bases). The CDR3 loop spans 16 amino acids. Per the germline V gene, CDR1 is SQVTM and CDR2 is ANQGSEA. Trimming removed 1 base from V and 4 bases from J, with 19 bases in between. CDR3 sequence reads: CSVEGTGRATAYGYTF. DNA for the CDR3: TGCAGCGTTGAAGGAACGGGACGTGCAACCGCCTATGGCTACACCTTC.

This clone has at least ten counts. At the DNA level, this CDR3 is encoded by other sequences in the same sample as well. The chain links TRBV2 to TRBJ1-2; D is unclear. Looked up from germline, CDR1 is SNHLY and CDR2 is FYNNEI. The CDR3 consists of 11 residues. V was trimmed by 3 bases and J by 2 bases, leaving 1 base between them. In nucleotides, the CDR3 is TGTGCCAGCAGTGAGAACTATGGCTACACCTTC. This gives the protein CASSENYGYTF.

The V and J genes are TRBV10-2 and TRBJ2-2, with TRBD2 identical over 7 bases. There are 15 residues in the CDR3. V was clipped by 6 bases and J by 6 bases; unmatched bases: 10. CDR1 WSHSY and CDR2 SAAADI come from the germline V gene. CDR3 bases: TGCGCCAGCAGGACAAAACTAGCGAGGCCCGGGGAGCTGTTTTTT. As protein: CASRTKLARPGELFF.

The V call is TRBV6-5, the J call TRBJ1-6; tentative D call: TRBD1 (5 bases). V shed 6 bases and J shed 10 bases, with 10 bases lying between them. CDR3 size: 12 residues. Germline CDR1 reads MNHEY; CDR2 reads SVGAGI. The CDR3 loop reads CASRPQESPLHF. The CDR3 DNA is TGTGCCAGCAGGCCACAGGAGTCACCCCTCCACTTT.

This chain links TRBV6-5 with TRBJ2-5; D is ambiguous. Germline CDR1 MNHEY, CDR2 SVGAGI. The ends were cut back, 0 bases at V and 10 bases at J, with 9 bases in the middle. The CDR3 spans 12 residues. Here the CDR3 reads CASSYSGSYQYF. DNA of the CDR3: TGTGCCAGCAGTTACTCAGGCAGTTACCAGTACTTC.

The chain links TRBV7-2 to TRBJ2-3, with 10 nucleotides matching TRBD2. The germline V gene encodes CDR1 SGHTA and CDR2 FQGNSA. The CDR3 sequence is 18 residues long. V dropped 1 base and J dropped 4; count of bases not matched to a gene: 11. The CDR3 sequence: CASSLGLAGGMGSDTQYF. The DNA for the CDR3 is TGTGCCAGCAGCTTAGGGTTAGCGGGGGGTATGGGGTCAGATACGCAGTATTTT. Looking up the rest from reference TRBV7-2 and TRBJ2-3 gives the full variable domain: GAGVSQSPSNKVTEKGKDVELRCDPISGHTALYWYRQSLGQGLEFLIYFQGNSAPDKSGLPSDRFSAERTGGSVSTLTIQRTQQEDSAVYLCASSLGLAGGMGSDTQYFGPGTRLTVL.

The CDR3 region is CASTLRDYADTQYF. In DNA, the CDR3 is TGTGCCAGCACACTCCGGGACTACGCAGATACGCAGTATTTT. The V call is TRBV11-2, the J call TRBJ2-3; 7 bases are shared with TRBD2. Germline assignment: CDR1 SGHAT and CDR2 FQNNGV. V lost 7 bases, J lost 4 bases, and 8 bases stayed unmatched. The CDR3 length is 14 residues. The variable domain in full, completed from reference TRBV11-2 and TRBJ2-3, reads EAGVAQSPRYKIIEKRQSVAFWCNPISGHATLYWYQQILGQGPKLLIQFQNNGVVDDSQLPKDRFSAERLKGVDSTLKIQPAKLEDSAVYLCASTLRDYADTQYFGPGTRLTVL.

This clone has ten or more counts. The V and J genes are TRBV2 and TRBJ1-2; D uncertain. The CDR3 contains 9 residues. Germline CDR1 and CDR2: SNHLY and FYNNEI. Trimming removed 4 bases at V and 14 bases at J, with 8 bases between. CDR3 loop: CASSAHRTF. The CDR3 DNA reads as TGTGCCAGCAGTGCACACCGTACCTTC.

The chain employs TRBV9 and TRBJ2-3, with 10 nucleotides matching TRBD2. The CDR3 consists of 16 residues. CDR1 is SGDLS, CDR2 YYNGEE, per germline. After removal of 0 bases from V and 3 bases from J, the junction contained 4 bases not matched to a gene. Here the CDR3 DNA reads TGTGCCAGCAGCGTAGGGATAGCGGGGGGAACAGATACGCAGTATTTT. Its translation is CASSVGIAGGTDTQYF.

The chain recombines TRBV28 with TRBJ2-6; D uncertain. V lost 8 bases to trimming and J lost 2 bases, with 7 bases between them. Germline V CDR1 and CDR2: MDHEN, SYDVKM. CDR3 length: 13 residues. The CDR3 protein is CASGDPGANVLTF. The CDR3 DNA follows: TGTGCCAGCGGGGATCCTGGGGCCAACGTCCTGACTTTC.

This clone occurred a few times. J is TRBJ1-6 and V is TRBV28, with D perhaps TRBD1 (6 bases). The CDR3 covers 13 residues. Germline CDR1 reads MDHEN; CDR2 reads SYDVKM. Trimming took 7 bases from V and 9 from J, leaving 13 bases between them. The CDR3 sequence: CASNGGLGSPLHF. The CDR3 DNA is TGTGCCAGCAACGGGGGGCTGGGTTCACCCCTCCACTTT.

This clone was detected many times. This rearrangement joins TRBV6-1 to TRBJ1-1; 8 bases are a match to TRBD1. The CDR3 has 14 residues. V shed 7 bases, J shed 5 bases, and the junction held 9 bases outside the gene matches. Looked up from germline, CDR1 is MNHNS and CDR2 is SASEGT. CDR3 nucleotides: TGTGCCAGCACTTTGGACAGGGTGAGGACTGAAGCTTTCTTT. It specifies CASTLDRVRTEAFF.

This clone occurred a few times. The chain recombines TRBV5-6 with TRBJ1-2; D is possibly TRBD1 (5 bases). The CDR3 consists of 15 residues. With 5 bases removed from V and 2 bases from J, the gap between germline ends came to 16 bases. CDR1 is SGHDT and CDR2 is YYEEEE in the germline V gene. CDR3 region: CASRRLQARNYGYTF. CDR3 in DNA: TGTGCCAGCAGGCGACTACAGGCGCGCAACTATGGCTACACCTTC.

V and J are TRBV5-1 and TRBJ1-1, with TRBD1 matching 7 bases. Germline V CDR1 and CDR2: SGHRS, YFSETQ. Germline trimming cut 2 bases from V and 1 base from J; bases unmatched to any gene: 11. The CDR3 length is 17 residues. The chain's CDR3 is CASSLGQVGARNTEAFF. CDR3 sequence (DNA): TGCGCCAGCAGCTTAGGACAGGTGGGGGCAAGGAACACTGAAGCTTTCTTT. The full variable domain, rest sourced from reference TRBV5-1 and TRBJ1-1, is KAGVTQTPRYLIKTRGQQVTLSCSPISGHRSVSWYQQTPGQGLQFLFEYFSETQRNKGNFPGRFSGRQFSNSRSEMNVSTLELGDSALYLCASSLGQVGARNTEAFFGQGTRLTVV.